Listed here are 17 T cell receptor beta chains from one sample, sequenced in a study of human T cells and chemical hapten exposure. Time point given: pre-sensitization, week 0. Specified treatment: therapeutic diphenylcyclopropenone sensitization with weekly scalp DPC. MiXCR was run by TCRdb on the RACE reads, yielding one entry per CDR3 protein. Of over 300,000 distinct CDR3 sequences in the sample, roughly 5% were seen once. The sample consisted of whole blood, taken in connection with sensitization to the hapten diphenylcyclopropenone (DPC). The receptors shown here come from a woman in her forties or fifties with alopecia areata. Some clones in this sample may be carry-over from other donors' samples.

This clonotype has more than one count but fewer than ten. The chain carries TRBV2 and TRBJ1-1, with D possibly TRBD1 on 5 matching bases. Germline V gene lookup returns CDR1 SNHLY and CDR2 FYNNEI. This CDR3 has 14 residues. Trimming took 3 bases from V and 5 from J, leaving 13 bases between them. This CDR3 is CASSDGRGDTEAFF. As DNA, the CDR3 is TGTGCCAGCAGTGATGGAAGGGGAGATACTGAAGCTTTCTTT. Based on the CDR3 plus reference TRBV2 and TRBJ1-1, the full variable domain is EPEVTQTPSHQVTQMGQEVILRCVPISNHLYFYWYRQILGQKVEFLVSFYNNEISEKSEIFDDQFSVERPDGSNFTLKIRSTKLEDSAMYFCASSDGRGDTEAFFGQGTRLTVV.

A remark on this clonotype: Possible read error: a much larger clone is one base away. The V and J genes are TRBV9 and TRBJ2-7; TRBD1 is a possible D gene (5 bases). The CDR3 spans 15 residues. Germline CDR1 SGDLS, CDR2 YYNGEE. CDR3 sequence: CASCVEGANSYEQYF. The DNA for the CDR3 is TGTGCCAGCTGCGTAGAAGGGGCCAATTCCTACGAGCAGTACTTC.

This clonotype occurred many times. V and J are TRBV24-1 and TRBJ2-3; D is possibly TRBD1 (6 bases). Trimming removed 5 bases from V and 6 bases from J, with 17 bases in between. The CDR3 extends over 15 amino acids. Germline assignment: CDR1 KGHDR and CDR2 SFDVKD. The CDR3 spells CATSASGARRDTQYF. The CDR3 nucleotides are TGTGCCACCAGTGCGTCAGGGGCCCGCAGGGATACGCAGTATTTT.

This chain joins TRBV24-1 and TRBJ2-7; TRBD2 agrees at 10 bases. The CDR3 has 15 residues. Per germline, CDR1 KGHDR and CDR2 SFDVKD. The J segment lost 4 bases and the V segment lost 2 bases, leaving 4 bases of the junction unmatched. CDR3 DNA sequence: TGTGCCACCAGTGATTCCGGACTAGCGGTATACGAGCAGTACTTC. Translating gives CATSDSGLAVYEQYF.

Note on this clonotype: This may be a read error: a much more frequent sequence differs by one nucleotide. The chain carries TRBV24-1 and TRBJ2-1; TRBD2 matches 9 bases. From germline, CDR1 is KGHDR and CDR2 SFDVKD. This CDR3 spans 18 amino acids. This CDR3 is CAISDAIAPSGVYNEQFF. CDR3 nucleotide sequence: TGTGCCATCAGTGATGCAATAGCCCCTAGCGGGGTCTACAATGAGCAGTTCTTC.

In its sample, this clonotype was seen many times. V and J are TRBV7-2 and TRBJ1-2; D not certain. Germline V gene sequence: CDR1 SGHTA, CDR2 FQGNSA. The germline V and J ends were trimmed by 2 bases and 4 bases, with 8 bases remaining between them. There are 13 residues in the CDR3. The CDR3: CASSLKIPYGYTF. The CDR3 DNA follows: TGTGCCAGCAGCTTAAAAATCCCCTATGGCTACACCTTC. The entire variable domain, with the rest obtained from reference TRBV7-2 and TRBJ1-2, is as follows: GAGVSQSPSNKVTEKGKDVELRCDPISGHTALYWYRQSLGQGLEFLIYFQGNSAPDKSGLPSDRFSAERTGGSVSTLTIQRTQQEDSAVYLCASSLKIPYGYTFGSGTRLTVV.

The CDR3 sequence is CATSRGGGRAVYEQYF. CDR3 DNA sequence: TGTGCCACCAGCAGAGGCGGCGGGAGGGCCGTGTACGAGCAGTACTTC. The J gene is TRBJ2-7, the V gene TRBV15; 9 bases agree with TRBD2. Germline CDR1 and CDR2: LNHNV and YYDKDF (reference sequence). CDR3 size: 16 residues. The V segment lost 1 base and the J segment 4 bases; nucleotides outside the gene matches: 8.

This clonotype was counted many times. In DNA, the CDR3 is TGTGCCAGCAGCGTAGCGGGTTCTGAAGAGACCCAGTACTTC. The encoded protein is CASSVAGSEETQYF. The chain carries TRBV9 and TRBJ2-5, with D unclear. V was shortened by 0 bases and J by 3 bases, with 9 bases between the two germline ends. Per germline, CDR1 SGDLS and CDR2 YYNGEE. The CDR3 spans 14 residues.

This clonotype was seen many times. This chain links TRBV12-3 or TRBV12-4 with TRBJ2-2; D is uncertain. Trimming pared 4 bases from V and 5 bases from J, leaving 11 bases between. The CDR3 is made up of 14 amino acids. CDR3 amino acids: CASSSSAVTGELFF. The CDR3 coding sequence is TGTGCCAGCAGTTCGTCGGCGGTTACCGGGGAGCTGTTTTTT.

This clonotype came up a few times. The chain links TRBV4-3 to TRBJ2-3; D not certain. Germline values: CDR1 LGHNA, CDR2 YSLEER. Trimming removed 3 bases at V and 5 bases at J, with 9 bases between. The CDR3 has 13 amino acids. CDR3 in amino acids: CASSHWALDTQYF. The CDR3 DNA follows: TGCGCCAGCAGCCACTGGGCCCTAGATACGCAGTATTTT.

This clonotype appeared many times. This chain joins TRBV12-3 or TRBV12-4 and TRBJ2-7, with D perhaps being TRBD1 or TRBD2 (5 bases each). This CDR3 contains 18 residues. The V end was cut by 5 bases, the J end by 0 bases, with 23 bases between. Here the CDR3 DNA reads TGTGCCAGCAGTATGGGGGTGAGGGACGGTCCGAGCTCCTACGAGCAGTACTTC. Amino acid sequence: CASSMGVRDGPSSYEQYF.

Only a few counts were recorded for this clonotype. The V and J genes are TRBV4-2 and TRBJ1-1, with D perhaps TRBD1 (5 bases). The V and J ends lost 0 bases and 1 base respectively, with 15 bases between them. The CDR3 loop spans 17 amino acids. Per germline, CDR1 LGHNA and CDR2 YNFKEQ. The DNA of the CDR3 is TGTGCCAGCAGCCAAGAAATCCGGGATGGGGGGAACACTGAAGCTTTCTTT. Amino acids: CASSQEIRDGGNTEAFF.

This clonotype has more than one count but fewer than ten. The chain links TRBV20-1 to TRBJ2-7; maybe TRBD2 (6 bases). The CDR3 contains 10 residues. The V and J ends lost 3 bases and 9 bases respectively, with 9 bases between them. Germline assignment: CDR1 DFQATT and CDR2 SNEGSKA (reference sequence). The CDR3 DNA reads TGCAGTGCTAGTCCGGGGGTGCAGTACTTC. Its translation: CSASPGVQYF.

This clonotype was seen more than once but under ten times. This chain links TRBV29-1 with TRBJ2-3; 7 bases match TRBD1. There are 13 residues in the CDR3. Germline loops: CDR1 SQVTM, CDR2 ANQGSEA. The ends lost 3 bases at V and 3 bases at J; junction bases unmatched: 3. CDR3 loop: CSVETGSTDTQYF. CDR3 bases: TGCAGCGTTGAGACAGGGTCAACAGATACGCAGTATTTT.

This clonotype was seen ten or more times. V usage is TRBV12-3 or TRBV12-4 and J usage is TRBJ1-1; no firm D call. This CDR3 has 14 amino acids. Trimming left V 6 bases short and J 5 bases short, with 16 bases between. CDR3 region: CASSPFWGGTEAFF. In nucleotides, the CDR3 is TGTGCCAGCAGCCCTTTTTGGGGAGGAACTGAAGCTTTCTTT.

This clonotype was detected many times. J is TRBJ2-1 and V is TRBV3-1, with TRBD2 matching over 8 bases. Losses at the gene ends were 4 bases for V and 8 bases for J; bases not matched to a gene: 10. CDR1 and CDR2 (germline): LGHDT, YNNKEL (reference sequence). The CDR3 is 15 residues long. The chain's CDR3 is CASSPTGRGVDEQFF. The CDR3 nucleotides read TGTGCCAGCAGCCCAACAGGGCGGGGGGTTGATGAGCAGTTCTTC.

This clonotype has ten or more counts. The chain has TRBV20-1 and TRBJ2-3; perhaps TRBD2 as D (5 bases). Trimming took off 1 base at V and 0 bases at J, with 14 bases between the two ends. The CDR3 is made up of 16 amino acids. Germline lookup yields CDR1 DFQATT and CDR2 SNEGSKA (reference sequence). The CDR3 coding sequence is TGCAGTGCTAGAGCCCCTCCGGGGTCTAGCACAGATACGCAGTATTTT. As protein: CSARAPPGSSTDTQYF.